This T cell receptor (beta chain) was documented in a study of regulatory T cells in long-lasting Graves disease. Germline loops: CDR1 SNHLY, CDR2 FYNNEI. V was clipped by 7 bases and J by 1 base, with 7 bases between them. The CDR3 totals 13 residues. Time point here: newly diagnosed GD, antithyroid drugs for less than 3 months. RNA from PBMCs was the source of the TCR library. HTBI primers from iRepertoire and Arm-PCR of CDR3 regions yielded the TCR beta libraries. A single record per CDR3 protein comes from TCRdb applying MiXCR to the multiplex PCR reads. Seen here are approximately 470,000 distinct CDR3 sequences, roughly 16% observed once, and the top ten hold 10% to 15%. The sample also formed part of further work on T cells in Graves' hyperthyroidism and ophthalmopathy. This second study notes: Exclusion criteria comprised uncontrolled infection, other autoimmune disease, pregnancy or lactation.

Sequencing used peripheral blood mononuclear cells (PBMCs), obtained at new diagnosis, from a patient treated with antithyroid drugs. This TCR came from a man aged 40-50 years with Graves disease. J is TRBJ2-2 and V is TRBV2, with D tentatively TRBD1 (5 bases). CDR3 bases: TGTGCCAGCACCAGGGAGAACACCGGGGAGCTGTTTTTT. This codes for CASTRENTGELFF.